One sample yielded the 19 T cell receptor beta chains listed below, sequenced in a study of blood T cell repertoires in COVID-19. Sequenced by immunoSEQ multiplex PCR; TCRdb stores in-frame clones only, minus some. The sample includes about 440,000 clones, around 89% of them seen just once. Sequencing was performed on peripheral blood. These receptor sequences come from a woman aged 50 to 60 with COVID-19, enrolled during active disease.

The chain uses TRBV5-1 and TRBJ1-2; possible D gene TRBD1, 5 bases. Between the trimmed V and J ends, which lost 0 bases and 8 bases, there was a span of 11 bases. CDR3 length: 13 residues. CDR1 is SGHRS and CDR2 is YFSETQ in the germline V gene. CDR3 region: CASSLGSGQGYTF. In nucleotides, the CDR3 is TGCGCCAGCAGCTTGGGATCAGGGCAAGGCTACACCTTC.

The chain has TRBV9 and TRBJ1-1, with 8 bases aligning to TRBD1. The CDR3 length is 14 residues. The ends lost 4 bases at V and 6 bases at J; junction bases unmatched: 8. CDR1 and CDR2 (germline): SGDLS, YYNGEE. CDR3: CASSKGYRGAEAFF. The CDR3 coding sequence is TGTGCCAGCAGCAAGGGCTACAGGGGGGCTGAAGCTTTCTTT.

This rearrangement joins TRBV6-5 to TRBJ1-1; D is possibly TRBD1 (5 bases). The length of the CDR3 is 16 residues. V lost 0 bases and J lost 0, with 11 bases in between. In germline, CDR1 is MNHEY, CDR2 SVGAGI. The CDR3: CASSYSLGGVNTEAFF. In DNA, the CDR3 is TGTGCCAGCAGTTACTCCCTCGGGGGGGTGAACACTGAAGCTTTCTTT.

The DNA of the CDR3 is TGTGCCAGCAGCCCCGTACAGGAGACCCAGTACTTC. Residues: CASSPVQETQYF. The chain employs TRBV6-6 and TRBJ2-5; D gene uncertain. V gave up 6 bases and J gave up 5 bases, with 10 bases separating them. From germline, CDR1 is MNHNY and CDR2 SVGAGI (reference sequence). The length of the CDR3 is 12 residues.

The chain employs TRBV30 and TRBJ1-4; a possible D gene is TRBD1 (5 bases). This CDR3 is 15 amino acids long. The V and J ends lost 2 bases and 6 bases respectively, with 16 bases between them. The germline V gene has CDR1 GTSNPN and CDR2 SVGIG (reference sequence). CDR3 sequence (DNA): TGTGCCTGGAGTCGGGGGGGAGGGGAGTATGAAAAACTGTTTTTT. Its translation: CAWSRGGGEYEKLFF.

The chain is built from TRBV20-1 and TRBJ1-2; unclear D gene. There are 11 residues in the CDR3. Between the trimmed V and J ends, which lost 0 bases and 6 bases, there was a span of 5 bases. Germline V gives CDR1 DFQATT, CDR2 SNEGSKA (reference sequence). The CDR3 nucleotides are TGCAGTGCTAGAGACCCAAATGGCTACACCTTC. It translates to CSARDPNGYTF.

This clone was counted only a few times. The chain has TRBV24-1 and TRBJ1-2; maybe TRBD1 (6 bases). Trimming took 4 bases from V and 5 from J, leaving 13 bases between them. This CDR3 region has 14 residues. Germline V CDR1 and CDR2: KGHDR, SFDVKD. The CDR3 protein is CATSEDSLLYGYTF. The CDR3 coding sequence is TGTGCCACCAGTGAGGACAGCCTCCTGTATGGCTACACCTTC.

The chain combines TRBV9 with TRBJ2-1; a weak D match, TRBD1 (5 bases). Germline-derived CDR1 and CDR2 are SGDLS and YYNGEE. Trimming took 1 base from V and 8 from J, leaving 7 bases between them. The CDR3 covers 12 residues. The CDR3 loop is CASSVRGDEQFF. CDR3 in DNA: TGTGCCAGCAGCGTAAGGGGCGATGAGCAGTTCTTC.

This sequence joins TRBV10-1 and TRBJ2-4; D is possibly TRBD2 (7 bases). The V end lost 3 bases, the J end lost 3 bases, and 15 bases lay between the germline ends. The CDR3 contains 16 residues. Germline CDR1 and CDR2: WNHNN and SYGVQD (reference sequence). CDR3 in amino acids: CASSDGGANGKNIQYF. For the CDR3, the DNA is TGCGCCAGCAGTGATGGGGGGGCTAATGGCAAAAACATTCAGTACTTC.

About this clone: Additional DNA sequences in this sample encode the identical CDR3. The CDR3 spells CASSLGGDTQYF. The CDR3 DNA is TGTGCCAGCAGTCTGGGGGGGGATACGCAGTATTTT. V gene TRBV27 combines with J gene TRBJ2-3; 7 bases are shared with TRBD2. The V segment lost 5 bases and the J segment 6 bases; nucleotides outside the gene matches: 2. The CDR3 totals 12 residues. CDR1 and CDR2 from the germline V gene are MNHEY and SMNVEV (reference sequence).

The gene calls are TRBV6-1 and TRBJ1-4, with TRBD1 matching 7 bases. In germline, CDR1 is MNHNS, CDR2 SASEGT. The CDR3 is 20 residues long. The trim removed 0 bases at V and 2 bases at J, leaving 15 bases unmatched. In DNA form, the CDR3 reads TGTGCCAGCAGTGAAGCTCCTATTTCCAGACAGGGTAGGACTAATGAAAAACTGTTTTTT. Its translation: CASSEAPISRQGRTNEKLFF.

This chain connects TRBV3-1 (or the pseudogene TRBV3-2) to TRBJ2-5; D possibly corresponds to TRBD1 (5 bases). The V end was cut by 2 bases, the J end by 2 bases, with 12 bases between. Looked up from germline, CDR1 is LGHDT and CDR2 is YNNKEL (reference sequence). This CDR3 spans 15 amino acids. This CDR3 reads CASSQPGARQETQYF. The CDR3 bases are TGTGCCAGCAGCCAACCTGGGGCTAGGCAAGAGACCCAGTACTTC.

V and J are TRBV5-1 and TRBJ1-1; D is perhaps TRBD1 (5 bases). Germline CDR1 reads SGHRS; CDR2 reads YFSETQ. This CDR3 has 16 amino acids. V was clipped by 0 bases and J by 3 bases, with 15 bases between them. CDR3 DNA sequence: TGCGCCAGCAGCTTGGAGGAGACAGCTTTGCACACTGAAGCTTTCTTT. This sequence encodes CASSLEETALHTEAFF.

The chain recombines TRBV30 with TRBJ1-5; TRBD1 matches at 8 bases. Germline V gene sequence: CDR1 GTSNPN, CDR2 SVGIG (reference sequence). This CDR3 contains 12 residues. J was trimmed by 4 bases and V by 7 bases; bases with no gene match: 3. CDR3 coding DNA: TGTGCCTTAGACAGGGGTAATCAGCCCCAGCATTTT. It is translated as CALDRGNQPQHF.

The rearrangement uses TRBV27 and TRBJ1-1; D gene ambiguous. CDR3 length: 15 amino acids. Deletions cut 5 bases from V and 3 bases from J, with 16 bases between. CDR1 MNHEY and CDR2 SMNVEV come from the germline V gene (reference sequence). The DNA for the CDR3 is TGTGCCAGCAGTCTCCGGCGGGCGGTCGACACTGAAGCTTTCTTT. The encoded protein is CASSLRRAVDTEAFF.

This clone has a single count. The J gene is TRBJ1-3, the V gene TRBV18, with D possibly being TRBD1 (6 bases). Germline CDR1 is KGHSH and CDR2 is LQKENI. The CDR3 has 15 residues. The ends were cut back, 3 bases at V and 5 bases at J, with 14 bases in the middle. CDR3 in amino acids: CASSPFGGQRNTIYF. As DNA, the CDR3 is TGTGCCAGCTCACCCTTCGGGGGGCAAAGAAACACCATATATTTT.

V gene TRBV11-2 combines with J gene TRBJ1-5, with D maybe TRBD1 (5 bases). V lost 0 bases to trimming and J lost 1 base, with 19 bases between them. The CDR3 runs 19 residues. In germline, CDR1 is SGHAT, CDR2 FQNNGV. The CDR3: CASSLDRLRGLRSNQPQHF. The CDR3 coding sequence is TGTGCCAGCAGCTTAGATAGGCTTAGGGGTTTGCGGAGCAATCAGCCCCAGCATTTT.

The chain uses TRBV11-2 and TRBJ1-3; 8 nucleotides match TRBD1. CDR1 SGHAT and CDR2 FQNNGV come from the germline V gene. After removal of 6 bases from V and 1 base from J, the junction contained 14 bases not matched to a gene. The CDR3 is 18 residues long. The CDR3 region has the DNA TGTGCCAGCAGTTATAGAAGGGACAGGACTCTTTCTGGAAACACCATATATTTT. Translated: CASSYRRDRTLSGNTIYF.

The chain couples TRBV12-2 to TRBJ2-3; the table calls TRBD2, which could not be checked here. TRBV12-2 is a pseudogene segment. There are 20 residues in the CDR3. The chain's CDR3 is CASRLYAKRLAGGIYGTQYF. DNA of the CDR3: TGTGCAAGTCGCTTATACGCCAAGAGGCTAGCGGGGGGGATATACGGTACGCAGTATTTT.